The 26 T cell receptor beta chains below come from one sample, sequenced in a study of sequential checkpoint blockade in melanoma. This table comes from immunoSEQ multiplex PCR, and its TCRdb copy is limited to in-frame clones, with some not included. The sample has about 12,000 clones, around a quarter seen once. Indicated treatment: randomized to nivolumab then ipilimumab (arm A) or the reverse (arm B). The sequencing here drew on tumor tissue (inferred from file names), taken from a patient given nivolumab and ipilimumab in sequence. The receptors were sampled from a human donor with melanoma.

This clone was detected ten times or more. The chain couples TRBV6-8 to TRBJ2-5; 9 nucleotides match TRBD2. The CDR3 length is 16 residues. Germline CDR1 MNHGY, CDR2 SAAAGT. Trimming at V came to 6 bases and at J to 2 bases, leaving 10 bases not matched to a gene. The DNA of the CDR3 is TGTGCCAGCAGGGATCATTTAGCGGGAGCACAAGAGACCCAGTACTTC. Amino acid sequence: CASRDHLAGAQETQYF.

The chain links TRBV6-8 to TRBJ2-7, with TRBD1 identical over 9 bases. With 4 bases clipped from V and 6 bases from J, the junction kept 10 bases outside the gene matches. Per germline, CDR1 MNHGY and CDR2 SAAAGT. There are 15 residues in the CDR3. The CDR3 DNA reads TGTGCCAGCAGTTCGGGACAGGGCTTATTTGGCGAGCAGTACTTC. Protein sequence: CASSSGQGLFGEQYF.

This clone occurred a few times. V is TRBV11-3 and J is TRBJ2-5, with 12 bases matching TRBD1. Germline V gene data show CDR1 as SGHNT and CDR2 as YENEEA. CDR3 length: 15 amino acids. Unmatched junction bases numbered 5, after V lost 5 bases and J lost 4 bases. The CDR3 DNA reads as TGTGCCAGCAGCACCGGGACAGGGGGCGTAGAGACCCAGTACTTC. Its protein product is CASSTGTGGVETQYF. The variable domain in full, with the rest retrieved from reference TRBV11-3 and TRBJ2-5, is EAGVVQSPRYKIIEKKQPVAFWCNPISGHNTLYWYLQNLGQGPELLIRYENEEAVDDSQLPKDRFSAERLKGVDSTLKIQPAELGDSAVYLCASSTGTGGVETQYFGPGTRLLVL.

This clone was seen at least ten times. This chain uses TRBV9 with TRBJ2-7; TRBD2 might be the D (6 bases). Trimming pared 5 bases from V and 7 bases from J, leaving 19 bases between. Germline values: CDR1 SGDLS, CDR2 YYNGEE. The CDR3 loop spans 14 amino acids. CDR3 region: CASSTGVAPPEQYF. DNA for the CDR3: TGTGCCAGCAGTACGGGAGTAGCTCCGCCTGAGCAGTACTTC.

The chain has TRBV6-8 and TRBJ2-1, with 9 bases aligning to TRBD2. CDR1 is MNHGY and CDR2 is SAAAGT in the germline V gene. There are 16 residues in the CDR3. V lost 4 bases and J lost 8; bases outside the gene matches: 12. The chain's CDR3 is CASSSSHLAGPHEQFF. The CDR3 DNA sequence: TGTGCCAGCAGTTCGAGTCACCTAGCGGGGCCCCATGAGCAGTTCTTC.

A single count supports this clone. J is TRBJ2-5 and V is TRBV14; TRBD2 matches 13 bases. Germline CDR1 reads SGHDN; CDR2 reads FVKESK. CDR3 length: 17 amino acids. V lost 0 bases, J lost 4 bases, and 5 bases stayed unmatched. The CDR3 nucleotides read TGTGCCAGCAGCCAAGAAAGCAGACTAGCGGGAGGAGAGACCCAGTACTTC. Residues: CASSQESRLAGGETQYF.

The DNA for the CDR3 is TGTGCCAGCTCGCTACCTAGACCAGAGTCCTACGAGCAGTACTTC. Amino acids: CASSLPRPESYEQYF. The chain uses TRBV6-8 and TRBJ2-7, with no clear D. Germline V gene sequence: CDR1 MNHGY, CDR2 SAAAGT. CDR3 length equals 15 residues. Trimming removed 8 bases from V and 1 base from J, with 18 bases in between.

The rearrangement uses TRBV18 and TRBJ1-3; no clear D gene. CDR3 length equals 17 residues. The V end lost 4 bases, the J end lost 1 base, and 17 bases lay between the germline ends. Germline V gene sequence: CDR1 KGHSH, CDR2 LQKENI. The CDR3 nucleotides read TGTGCCAGCTCACAGTCCCGGACGGCGATATCTGGAAACACCATATATTTT. Amino acids: CASSQSRTAISGNTIYF. Drawing the rest from reference TRBV18 and TRBJ1-3, the complete variable domain is NAGVMQNPRHLVRRRGQEARLRCSPMKGHSHVYWYRQLPEEGLKFMVYLQKENIIDESGMPKERFSAEFPKEGPSILRIQQVVRGDSAAYFCASSQSRTAISGNTIYFGEGSWLTVV.

The genes are TRBV6-8 and TRBJ2-7; 9 bases match TRBD2. V trimming: 4 bases; J trimming: 2 bases; junction bases outside the gene matches: 3. The CDR3 length is 14 residues. The germline V gene encodes CDR1 MNHGY and CDR2 SAAAGT. The CDR3 loop reads CASSLLAGPYEQYF. The CDR3 DNA reads as TGTGCCAGCAGTTTACTAGCGGGCCCCTACGAGCAGTACTTC.

This clone was counted only a few times. The V gene is TRBV28, the J gene TRBJ2-3; 13 nucleotides line up with TRBD2. The length of the CDR3 is 15 residues. Looked up from germline, CDR1 is MDHEN and CDR2 is SYDVKM. J lost 6 bases, V lost 10 bases, and 10 bases had no gene match. CDR3 sequence: CATSGLAGWGDTQYF. The CDR3 coding sequence is TGTGCCACCTCGGGACTAGCGGGATGGGGGGATACGCAGTATTTT.

This clone has a count of ten or more. The V call is TRBV6-8, the J call TRBJ2-1; tentative D call: TRBD2 (5 bases). CDR1 is MNHGY, CDR2 SAAAGT, per germline. The CDR3 runs to 13 residues. Trimming pared 2 bases from V and 3 bases from J, leaving 5 bases between. DNA of the CDR3: TGTGCCAGCAGTTACCGGGACTACAATGAGCAGTTCTTC. It codes for CASSYRDYNEQFF.

This clone has more than one count but fewer than ten. The gene calls are TRBV6-8 and TRBJ1-5; the D is unclear. Germline V lookup: CDR1 MNHGY, CDR2 SAAAGT. V gave up 0 bases and J gave up 6 bases, with 6 bases separating them. The length of the CDR3 is 13 residues. The CDR3 coding sequence is TGTGCCAGCAGTTACTCAGGGATTCAGCCCCAGCATTTT. Its protein is CASSYSGIQPQHF.

The gene calls are TRBV7-4 and TRBJ1-5, with 7 bases aligning to TRBD1. Germline loops: CDR1 SGHVT, CDR2 SQSDAQ. The junction had 5 bases not matched to a gene; V was cut back by 7 bases and J by 5 bases. The CDR3 loop spans 13 amino acids. CDR3: CASTQGGDQPQHF. The DNA for the CDR3 is TGTGCCAGCACCCAAGGGGGCGATCAGCCCCAGCATTTT. Using reference TRBV7-4 and TRBJ1-5 for the parts outside the CDR3, the full variable domain is GAGVSQSPRYKVAKRGRDVALRCDSISGHVTLYWYRQTLGQGSEVLTYSQSDAQRDKSGRPSGRFSAERPERSVSTLKIQRTEQGDSAVYLCASTQGGDQPQHFGDGTRLSIL.

The chain recombines TRBV6-8 with TRBJ2-1, with a possible D match to TRBD1 (5 bases). Germline values: CDR1 MNHGY, CDR2 SAAAGT. Trimming stripped 7 bases from V and 7 bases from J, with 14 bases between. This CDR3 is built from 13 residues. The CDR3 reads CASTKGAGNEQFF. For the CDR3, the DNA is TGTGCCAGCACCAAAGGGGCAGGGAATGAGCAGTTCTTC.

This chain links TRBV10-2 with TRBJ1-1, with D perhaps TRBD1 (6 bases). The germline V and J ends were trimmed by 5 bases and 3 bases, with 25 bases remaining between them. The CDR3 length is 18 residues. CDR1 WSHSY and CDR2 SAAADI come from the germline V gene. As DNA, the CDR3 is TGCGCCAGCAGTTACTCTACCGGTGGGGGCCCTGATGACACTGAAGCTTTCTTT. Protein: CASSYSTGGGPDDTEAFF.

V is TRBV6-8 and J is TRBJ2-7; D ambiguous. The CDR3 runs 16 residues. The ends were cut back, 7 bases at V and 3 bases at J, with 22 bases in the middle. In germline, CDR1 is MNHGY, CDR2 SAAAGT. The CDR3, as DNA: TGTGCCAGCACTAACGGCCTCCCTCCCACTAACTACGAGCAGTACTTC. Translated: CASTNGLPPTNYEQYF.

The chain joins TRBV6-8 to TRBJ2-7, with D maybe TRBD2 (7 bases). This CDR3 has 15 amino acids. Trimming stripped 4 bases from V and 5 bases from J, with 18 bases between. The germline CDR1 and CDR2 sequences are MNHGY and SAAAGT. The CDR3: CASSSPFRGGDEQYF. The CDR3 DNA reads TGTGCCAGCAGTTCCCCCTTCAGGGGAGGGGACGAGCAGTACTTC.

The chain uses TRBV28 and TRBJ2-3, with a weak D call TRBD1 (5 bases). The V and J ends lost 3 bases and 3 bases respectively, with 13 bases between them. The CDR3 spans 15 residues. CDR1 MDHEN and CDR2 SYDVKM come from the germline V gene. The CDR3: CASSFRGWATDTQYF. CDR3 coding DNA: TGTGCCAGCAGTTTTAGGGGCTGGGCGACAGATACGCAGTATTTT.

The V call is TRBV4-1, the J call TRBJ2-7; 11 bases align to TRBD1. The CDR3 consists of 16 residues. The J segment lost 6 bases and the V segment lost 3 bases, leaving 10 bases of the junction unmatched. Germline loops: CDR1 MGHRA, CDR2 YSYEKL. CDR3 sequence reads: CASSHPGQGAYSEQYF. CDR3 DNA: TGCGCCAGCAGCCACCCCGGACAGGGGGCTTATTCCGAGCAGTACTTC.

V and J are TRBV19 and TRBJ1-5; D gene uncertain. The germline V gene encodes CDR1 LNHDA and CDR2 SQIVND (reference sequence). V dropped 7 bases and J dropped 0 bases, with 10 bases sitting between them. CDR3 length: 14 amino acids. The CDR3 region has the DNA TGTGCCAGTACAGAATCCCATAGCAATCAGCCCCAGCATTTT. As protein: CASTESHSNQPQHF. Full variable domain (remainder filled in from reference TRBV19 and TRBJ1-5): DGGITQSPKYLFRKEGQNVTLSCEQNLNHDAMYWYRQDPGQGLRLIYYSQIVNDFQKGDIAEGYSVSREKKESFPLTVTSAQKNPTAFYLCASTESHSNQPQHFGDGTRLSIL.

This clone is deemed medium-sized. The chain uses TRBV11-3 and TRBJ2-4; TRBD2 agrees at 9 bases. The CDR3 sequence is 16 residues long. Germline V gene data show CDR1 as SGHNT and CDR2 as YENEEA. V was pared by 1 base and J by 1 base, with 2 bases of the junction left unmatched. Written as DNA, the CDR3 is TGTGCCAGCAGCTTAGTTAGCGGGAGCGCCAAAAACATTCAGTACTTC. Translated, it gives CASSLVSGSAKNIQYF.

This sequence joins TRBV18 and TRBJ1-2, with a tentative D call TRBD1 (5 bases). This CDR3 has 15 amino acids. Looked up from germline, CDR1 is KGHSH and CDR2 is LQKENI. Trimming left V 2 bases short and J 8 bases short, with 18 bases between. The CDR3 bases are TGTGCCAGCTCACCATTTCCCGAACCAAGGGACGGCTACACCTTC. This gives the protein CASSPFPEPRDGYTF.

By proportion, this clone is medium-sized. The V and J genes are TRBV5-1 and TRBJ1-1; D is possibly TRBD1 (5 bases). The V end was cut by 4 bases, the J end by 1 base, with 14 bases between. This CDR3 is 15 amino acids long. Germline V CDR1 and CDR2: SGHRS, YFSETQ. The CDR3 spells CASSHWTSENTEAFF. The CDR3, as DNA: TGCGCCAGCAGCCACTGGACATCCGAGAACACTGAAGCTTTCTTT. The full variable domain, completed using reference TRBV5-1 and TRBJ1-1, is KAGVTQTPRYLIKTRGQQVTLSCSPISGHRSVSWYQQTPGQGLQFLFEYFSETQRNKGNFPGRFSGRQFSNSRSEMNVSTLELGDSALYLCASSHWTSENTEAFFGQGTRLTVV.

The rearrangement links TRBV29-1 to TRBJ2-7; TRBD1 might be the D (6 bases). V was shortened by 2 bases and J by 5 bases, with 13 bases between the two germline ends. Looked up from germline, CDR1 is SQVTM and CDR2 is ANQGSEA. There are 13 residues in the CDR3. The DNA of the CDR3 is TGCAGCGTTGAAACAGGGACGGTCCACGAGCAGTACTTC. Translating gives CSVETGTVHEQYF.

CDR3 bases: TGTGCCAGCAGCCCAACCGGGGGTATCTACAATGAGCAGTTCTTC. Amino acid sequence: CASSPTGGIYNEQFF. The gene calls are TRBV11-3 and TRBJ2-1; D possibly corresponds to TRBD2 (6 bases). The germline V and J ends were trimmed by 5 bases and 3 bases, with 14 bases remaining between them. This CDR3 is 15 amino acids long. Germline V CDR1 and CDR2: SGHNT, YENEEA.

The rearrangement joins TRBV11-3 to TRBJ2-3, with D possibly called TRBD1 or TRBD2 (6 bases each). From germline, CDR1 is SGHNT and CDR2 YENEEA. The CDR3 sequence is 15 residues long. The V and J ends lost 5 bases and 6 bases respectively, with 18 bases between them. Here the CDR3 reads CASSSAYGGPDTQYF. The CDR3, as DNA: TGTGCCAGCAGCAGTGCTTACGGGGGCCCGGATACGCAGTATTTT.